The T cell receptor beta chain under discussion was sequenced for a study of blood T cell repertoires in COVID-19. In the study overall: Whether acute or convalescent, the COVID-19 samples came from the United States, Italy and Spain. PBMCs, B-cell-depleted T cells, or T cells were the source of the cDNA or gDNA that made up the material.

This CDR3 region has 14 residues. V trimming: 8 bases; J trimming: 2 bases; junction bases outside the gene matches: 7. Germline values: CDR1 LNHDA, CDR2 SQIVND (reference sequence). Authors' processing steps: The assay estimated nucleated cells by amplifying reference gene primers. Sequenced by immunoSEQ multiplex PCR; TCRdb stores in-frame clones only, minus some. That table supplies the V and J calls and clone size; D and trimming were determined from the DNA. The repertoire has some 530,000 clones, approximately 85% of them found once; the top ten carry approximately 3%. V and J are TRBV19 and TRBJ2-7, with TRBD1 matching over 9 bases. The sample was peripheral blood. This TCR came from a human donor in a cohort sampled during active COVID-19. The CDR3, as DNA: TGTGCCAGTGAGACCGGGACAGGGCCCTACGAGCAGTACTTC. It codes for CASETGTGPYEQYF.